This T cell receptor beta chain comes out of a study of blood T cells in healthy people across ages. The CDR3 spans 14 residues. Germline-derived CDR1 and CDR2 are LGHNA and YNFKEQ. V lost 5 bases, J lost 5 bases, and 8 bases stayed unmatched. PCR was performed a second time for roughly 7 to 11 cycles using a sample-barcoded 5' primer and a J-beta primer mix. TCRdb itself ran the 5' RACE reads through MiXCR, one entry per CDR3 protein. The table has fewer than 1,000,000 distinct CDR3 sequences, around two fifths seen once. This receptor was identified in a man in his sixties in good health. This sequence joins TRBV4-2 and TRBJ2-5; TRBD1 aligns across 7 bases. Sequencing was carried out using blood. The CDR3 here is CASSTSDRAETQYF. CDR3 DNA sequence: TGTGCCAGCAGCACATCAGACAGGGCGGAGACCCAGTACTTC.